This TCR beta chain was retrieved from a study of cytomegalovirus exposure and HLA in healthy donors. On the study more broadly: Previous work identified 120 million or so unique TCR beta sequences from around 200 million T cells.

The CDR3 loop spans 14 amino acids. Trimming stripped 3 bases from V and 3 bases from J, with 11 bases between. CDR1 is KGHSH and CDR2 is LQKENI in the germline V gene. Vbeta (60) and Jbeta (13) primers were used in the PCR. The protocol was immunoSEQ multiplex PCR, while the TCRdb copy is restricted to in-frame clones and leaves out a portion. The table lists about 32,000 clones. This chain uses TRBV18 with TRBJ1-2, with a tentative D call TRBD1 (5 bases). The sequence derives from a female donor in good health and CMV-seronegative. The sample taken for sequencing was PBMCs. The CDR3 bases are TGTGCCAGCTCACCTACGGTAGGGGACTATGGCTACACCTTC. Its protein is CASSPTVGDYGYTF.